The clone carrying this T cell receptor (beta chain) was counted many times. This entry is derived from a study of identical twins. The V end lost 3 bases, the J end lost 5 bases, and 29 bases lay between the germline ends. The CDR3 is made up of 20 amino acids. In germline, CDR1 is SGHAT, CDR2 FQNNGV. TCRdb reanalysed the 5' RACE reads using MiXCR and keeps one entry per CDR3 protein. The sample lists under 350,000 distinct CDR3 sequences; nearly 9.5% were seen once. These same data were also listed under a study on yellow fever vaccine responses in identical twins.

The clonotype was recovered from a woman aged 18-29 years in good health. The gene calls are TRBV11-2 and TRBJ2-1; weak D call: TRBD2 (6 bases). The sequenced sample was CD8+ T cells sorted from blood. The CDR3 sequence: CASSLLPGPTGALWDNEQFF. In nucleotides, the CDR3 is TGTGCCAGCAGCTTGCTTCCGGGACCAACGGGAGCCTTATGGGACAATGAGCAGTTCTTC. Looking up the rest from reference TRBV11-2 and TRBJ2-1 gives the full variable domain: EAGVAQSPRYKIIEKRQSVAFWCNPISGHATLYWYQQILGQGPKLLIQFQNNGVVDDSQLPKDRFSAERLKGVDSTLKIQPAKLEDSAVYLCASSLLPGPTGALWDNEQFFGPGTRLTVL.